This paragraph reports one T cell receptor beta chain. In the original workflow: Nucleated cell number was recorded as an estimate derived from reference gene primer amplification. Sequenced by immunoSEQ multiplex PCR; TCRdb stores in-frame clones only, minus some. The DNA gave D and trimming, while V, J and clone size come from that table. The profile shows 110,000 to 150,000 clones, about 80% of them singletons. V gave up 2 bases and J gave up 6 bases, with 7 bases separating them. Germline assignment: CDR1 LGHNA and CDR2 YSLEER. The CDR3 covers 13 residues. These data belong to a study of blood T cell repertoires in COVID-19. About the study: The study drew acute and convalescent COVID-19 samples from the United States, Italy and Spain. PBMCs, B-cell-depleted T cells, or T cells were the source of the cDNA or gDNA that made up the material.

This rearrangement joins TRBV4-3 to TRBJ1-4; no firm D call. The receptor's source is a man in his sixties or seventies who had recovered from COVID-19. Sequencing used peripheral blood. The CDR3 loop is CASSQSSDEKLFF. The CDR3 nucleotides are TGCGCCAGCAGCCAATCCAGTGATGAAAAACTGTTTTTT.